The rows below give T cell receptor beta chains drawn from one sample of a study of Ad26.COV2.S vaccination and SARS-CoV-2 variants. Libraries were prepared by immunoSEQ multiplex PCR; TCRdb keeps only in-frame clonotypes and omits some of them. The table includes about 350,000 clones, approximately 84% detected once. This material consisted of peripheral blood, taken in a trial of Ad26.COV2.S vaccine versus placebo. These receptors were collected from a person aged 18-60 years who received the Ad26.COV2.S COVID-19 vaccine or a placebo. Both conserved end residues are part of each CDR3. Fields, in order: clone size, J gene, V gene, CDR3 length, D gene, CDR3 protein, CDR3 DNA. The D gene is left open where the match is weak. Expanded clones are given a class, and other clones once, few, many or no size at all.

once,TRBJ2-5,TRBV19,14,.,CASSTGTNQRTQYF,TGTGCCAGTAGTACCGGGACCAACCAAAGGACCCAGTACTTC
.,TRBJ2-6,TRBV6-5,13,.,CASSSSGANVLTF,TGTGCCAGCAGTTCCTCTGGGGCCAACGTCCTGACTTTC
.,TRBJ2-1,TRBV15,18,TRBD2,CATSRTSALDWSYNEQFF,TGTGCCACCAGCAGGACTAGCGCCCTTGATTGGTCCTACAATGAGCAGTTCTTC
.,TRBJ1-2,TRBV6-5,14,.,CASSFRGGVQGYTF,TGTGCCAGCAGTTTCAGGGGTGGGGTTCAGGGCTACACCTTC
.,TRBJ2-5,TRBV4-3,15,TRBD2,CASSRSSGGQETQYF,TGCGCCAGCAGCCGATCTAGCGGGGGTCAAGAGACCCAGTACTTC
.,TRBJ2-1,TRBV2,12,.,CASSETPGEQFF,TGTGCCAGCAGTGAAACGCCGGGTGAGCAGTTCTTC
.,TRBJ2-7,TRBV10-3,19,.,CAISGLERDKREGPYEQYF,TGTGCCATCAGTGGACTAGAGCGGGACAAAAGAGAGGGGCCCTACGAGCAGTACTTC
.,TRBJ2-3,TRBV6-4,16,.,CASSDSREGQKDTQYF,TGTGCCAGCAGTGACTCCCGGGAAGGGCAGAAAGATACGCAGTATTTT
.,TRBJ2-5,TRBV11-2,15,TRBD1,CASSSPRGKGETQYF,TGTGCCAGCAGCTCCCCCAGGGGGAAGGGGGAGACCCAGTACTTC
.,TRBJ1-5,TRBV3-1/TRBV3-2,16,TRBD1,CASSQRGQNSNQPQHF,TGTGCCAGCAGCCAAAGGGGACAGAATAGCAATCAGCCCCAGCATTTT
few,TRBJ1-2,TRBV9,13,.,CASSVTGSNGYTF,TGTGCCAGCAGCGTAACAGGGAGTAATGGCTACACCTTC
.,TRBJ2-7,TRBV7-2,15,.,CASSPYAGSTYEQYF,TGTGCCAGCAGCCCTTATGCGGGGTCAACCTACGAGCAGTACTTC
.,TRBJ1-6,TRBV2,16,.,CASSRPPTGYNSPLHF,TGTGCCAGCAGTCGACCCCCGACAGGATATAATTCACCCCTCCACTTT
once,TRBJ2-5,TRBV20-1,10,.,CSASRGSQYF,TGCAGTGCTTCCCGAGGGTCCCAGTACTTC
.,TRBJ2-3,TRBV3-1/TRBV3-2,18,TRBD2,CASSQVLRREEGTDTQYF,TGTGCCAGCAGCCAAGTTCTTAGGCGGGAGGAAGGGACAGATACGCAGTATTTT
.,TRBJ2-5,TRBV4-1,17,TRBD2,CASSPPEGLGTKETQYF,TGCGCCAGCAGCCCGCCCGAAGGACTAGGGACCAAAGAGACCCAGTACTTC
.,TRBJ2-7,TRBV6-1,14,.,CASSEVSDSYEQYF,TGTGCCAGCAGTGAGGTTAGCGACTCCTACGAGCAGTACTTC
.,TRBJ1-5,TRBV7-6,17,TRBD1,CASSRGTGANSNQPQHF,TGTGCCAGCAGCCGAGGTACAGGGGCCAATAGCAATCAGCCCCAGCATTTT
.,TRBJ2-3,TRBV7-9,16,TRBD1,CASSPQDRVHTDTQYF,TGTGCCAGCAGCCCGCAGGACAGGGTCCACACAGATACGCAGTATTTT
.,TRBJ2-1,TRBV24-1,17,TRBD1,CATSDLRADRGYYEQFF,TGTGCCACCAGTGATTTGCGGGCGGACAGGGGGTATTATGAGCAGTTCTTC
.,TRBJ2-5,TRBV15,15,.,CATSRDGDGGATQYF,TGTGCCACCAGCAGAGATGGGGACGGAGGGGCGACCCAGTACTTC